These T cell receptor beta chains were read from a single sample in a study of shared clonotypes between healthy human individuals. The repertoire was sequenced with immunoSEQ multiplex PCR; TCRdb's copy has only in-frame clones and lacks some. The repertoire holds about 1.1 million clones, with about 80% as singletons. Source material: memory CD4+ T cells from PBMCs. These receptors originate from a man aged 18-30 years in good health. Some clones in this sample may be carry-over from other donors' samples. Each CDR3 is given with its conserved first and last residue. A D gene is named only where the DNA matches it firmly. Not all rows give a size; the values are once, few, many and, for expanded clones, a class.

V	size	J	D	length	CDR3	DNA
TRBV4-2	-	TRBJ2-1	-	17	CASSQVVTGMTANEQFF	TGTGCCAGCAGCCAAGTCGTTACGGGAATGACCGCGAATGAGCAGTTCTTC
TRBV5-1	-	TRBJ2-7	-	14	CASSWGPPSYEQYF	TGCGCCAGCAGCTGGGGTCCCCCCTCCTACGAGCAGTACTTC
TRBV5-1	-	TRBJ1-1	-	15	CASSLDRLAGTEAFF	TGCGCCAGCAGCTTGGACAGGTTGGCGGGGACTGAAGCTTTCTTT
TRBV6-5	-	TRBJ1-1	-	15	CASSLRTAMNTEAFF	TGTGCCAGCAGCCTTCGGACAGCTATGAACACTGAAGCTTTCTTT
TRBV5-1	-	TRBJ1-2	TRBD1	16	CASSWRPDRGETGYTF	TGCGCCAGCAGCTGGAGACCGGACAGGGGAGAGACTGGCTACACCTTC
TRBV18	once	TRBJ2-1	TRBD2	18	CASSPPRGTSGIYSEQFF	TGTGCCAGCTCACCACCACGCGGGACTAGCGGGATATACAGTGAGCAGTTCTTC
TRBV5-1	few	TRBJ2-7	-	13	CASSQKGGDEQYF	TGCGCCAGCAGCCAAAAGGGGGGGGACGAGCAGTACTTC
TRBV11-2	-	TRBJ1-1	-	13	CASSLHRDTEAFF	TGTGCCAGCAGCCTCCACAGGGACACTGAAGCTTTCTTT
TRBV28	-	TRBJ2-2	-	15	CASIGGGGNTGELFF	TGTGCCAGCATAGGGGGCGGGGGAAACACCGGGGAGCTGTTTTTT
TRBV12-5	once	TRBJ2-2	-	15	CASGLGRGDTGELFF	TGTGCTAGTGGTTTGGGCAGGGGGGACACCGGGGAGCTGTTTTTT
TRBV4-2	-	TRBJ2-2	TRBD2	17	CASSQPGLAANTGELFF	TGTGCCAGCAGCCAACCAGGACTAGCCGCGAACACCGGGGAGCTGTTTTTT
TRBV5-1	-	TRBJ2-3	-	15	CASSLAGPGTDTQYF	TGCGCCAGCAGCTTGGCCGGGCCGGGCACAGATACGCAGTATTTT
TRBV19	-	TRBJ2-1	TRBD2	14	CASMSGRVYNEQFF	TGTGCCAGTATGAGCGGGAGGGTTTACAATGAGCAGTTCTTC